This T cell receptor (beta chain) was profiled in a study of CD8 T cells in ankylosing spondylitis. The TCR beta libraries were generated through quantitative 5'-RACE incorporating molecular barcodes. TCRdb independently ran MiXCR on the 5' RACE reads; one entry per CDR3 protein. The data hold hundreds of thousands of distinct CDR3 sequences, with 8% to 11% observed a single time. Germline V gene sequence: CDR1 SGHRS, CDR2 YFSETQ. V was cut by 0 bases and J by 0 bases, with 13 bases left in between. CDR3 size: 17 residues. This clonotype has ten or more counts. The chain employs TRBV5-1 and TRBJ1-5; D unresolved. Sequencing was carried out using blood, either unsorted or a sorted T cell fraction (not recorded which). The TCR originated in a male donor with ankylosing spondylitis or in good health (not recorded which). The CDR3 DNA reads TGCGCCAGCAGCTTGGAGGGCTCCACGATTAGCAATCAGCCCCAGCATTTT. It is translated as CASSLEGSTISNQPQHF.